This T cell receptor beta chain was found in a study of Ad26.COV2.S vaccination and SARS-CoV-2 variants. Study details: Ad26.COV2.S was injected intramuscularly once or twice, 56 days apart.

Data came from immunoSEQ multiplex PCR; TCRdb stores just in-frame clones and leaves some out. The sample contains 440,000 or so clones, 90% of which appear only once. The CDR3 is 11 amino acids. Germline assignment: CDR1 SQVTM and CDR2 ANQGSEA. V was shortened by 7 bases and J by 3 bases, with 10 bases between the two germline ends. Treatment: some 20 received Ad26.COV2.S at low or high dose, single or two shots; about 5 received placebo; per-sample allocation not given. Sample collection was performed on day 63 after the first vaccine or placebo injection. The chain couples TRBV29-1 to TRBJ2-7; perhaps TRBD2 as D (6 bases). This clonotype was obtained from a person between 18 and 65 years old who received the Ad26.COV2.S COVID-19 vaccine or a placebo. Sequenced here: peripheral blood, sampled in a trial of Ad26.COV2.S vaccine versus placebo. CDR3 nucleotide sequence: TGCAGCGCCCGACTAGACTACGAGCAGTACTTC. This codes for CSARLDYEQYF.